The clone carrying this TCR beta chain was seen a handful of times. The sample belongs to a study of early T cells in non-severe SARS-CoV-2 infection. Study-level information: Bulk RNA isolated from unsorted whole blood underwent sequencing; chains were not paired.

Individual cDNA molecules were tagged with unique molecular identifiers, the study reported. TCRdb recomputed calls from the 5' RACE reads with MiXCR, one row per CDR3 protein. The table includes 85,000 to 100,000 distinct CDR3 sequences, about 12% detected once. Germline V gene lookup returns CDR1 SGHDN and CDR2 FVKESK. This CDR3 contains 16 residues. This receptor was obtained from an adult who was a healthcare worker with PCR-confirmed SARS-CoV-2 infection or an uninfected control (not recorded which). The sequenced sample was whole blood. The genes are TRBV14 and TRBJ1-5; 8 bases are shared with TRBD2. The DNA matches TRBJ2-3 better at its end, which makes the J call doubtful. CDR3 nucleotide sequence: TGTGCCAGCAGCCAAGATCGCGGGGGGAGCAATCAGCCCCAGTATTTT. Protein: CASSQDRGGSNQPQYF.